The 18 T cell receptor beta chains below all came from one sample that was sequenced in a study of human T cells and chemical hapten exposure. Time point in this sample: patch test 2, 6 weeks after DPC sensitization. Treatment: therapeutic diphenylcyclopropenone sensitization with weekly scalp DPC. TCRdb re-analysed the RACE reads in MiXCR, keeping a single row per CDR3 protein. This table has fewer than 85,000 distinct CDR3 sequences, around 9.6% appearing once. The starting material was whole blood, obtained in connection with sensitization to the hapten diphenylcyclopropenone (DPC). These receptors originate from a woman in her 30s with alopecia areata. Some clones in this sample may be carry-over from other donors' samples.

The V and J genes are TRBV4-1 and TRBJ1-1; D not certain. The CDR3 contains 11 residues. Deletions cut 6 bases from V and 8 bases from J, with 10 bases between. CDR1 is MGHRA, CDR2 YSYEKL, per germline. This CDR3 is CASRSPGEAFF. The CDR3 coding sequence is TGCGCCAGCAGGTCCCCGGGGGAAGCTTTCTTT.

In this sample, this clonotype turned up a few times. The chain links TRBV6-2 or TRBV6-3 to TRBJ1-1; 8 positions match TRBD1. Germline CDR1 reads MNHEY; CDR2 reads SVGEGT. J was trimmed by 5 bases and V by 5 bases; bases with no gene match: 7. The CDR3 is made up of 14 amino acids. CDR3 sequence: CASSRRGLMTEAFF. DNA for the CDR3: TGTGCCAGCAGTCGCAGGGGGCTGATGACTGAAGCTTTCTTT.

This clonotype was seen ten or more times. Written as DNA, the CDR3 is TGTGCCAGCAGCTTGTTAGGACTAGCCTTCGGGGACGGGGAGCTGTTTTTT. Translating it yields CASSLLGLAFGDGELFF. V gene TRBV5-4 combines with J gene TRBJ2-2, with 8 bases identical to TRBD2. With V trimmed by 1 base and J by 7 bases, 12 bases remained unmatched. In germline, CDR1 is SGHNT, CDR2 YYREEE (reference sequence). CDR3 length: 17 residues.

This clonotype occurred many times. The CDR3 spells CASSLDGNNNSPLHF. The CDR3 DNA is TGCGCCAGCAGCTTGGACGGGAACAATAATTCACCCCTCCACTTT. J is TRBJ1-6 and V is TRBV5-1; unclear D gene. In germline, CDR1 is SGHRS, CDR2 YFSETQ. The CDR3 totals 15 residues. Trimming left V 0 bases short and J 5 bases short, with 9 bases between.

DNA of the CDR3: TGCAGCGTTGAGGCAGGGGGAAACACTGAAGCTTTCTTT. Its translation is CSVEAGGNTEAFF. The chain recombines TRBV29-1 with TRBJ1-1; TRBD1 matches 7 bases. The CDR3 is 13 amino acids. V lost 3 bases and J lost 2; bases outside the gene matches: 3. Germline V gene data show CDR1 as SQVTM and CDR2 as ANQGSEA.

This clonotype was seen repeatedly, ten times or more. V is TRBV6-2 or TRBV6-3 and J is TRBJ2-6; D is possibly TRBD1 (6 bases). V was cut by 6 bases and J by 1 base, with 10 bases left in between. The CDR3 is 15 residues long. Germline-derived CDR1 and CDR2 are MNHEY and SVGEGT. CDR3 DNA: TGTGCCAGCAGCACCGACAGGTCTGGGGCCAACGTCCTGACTTTC. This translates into CASSTDRSGANVLTF.

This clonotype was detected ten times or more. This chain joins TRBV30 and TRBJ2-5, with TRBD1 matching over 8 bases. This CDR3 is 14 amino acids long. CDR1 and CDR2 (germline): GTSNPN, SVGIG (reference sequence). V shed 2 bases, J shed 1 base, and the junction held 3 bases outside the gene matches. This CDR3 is CAWSYGQGQETQYF. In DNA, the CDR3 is TGTGCCTGGAGTTACGGACAGGGCCAAGAGACCCAGTACTTC.

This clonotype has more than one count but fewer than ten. CDR3 loop: CASTPDQETQYF. As DNA, the CDR3 is TGTGCCAGCACCCCAGACCAAGAGACCCAGTACTTC. This rearrangement joins TRBV28 to TRBJ2-5, with no clear D. Trimming removed 7 bases at V and 0 bases at J, with 6 bases between. Germline V gives CDR1 MDHEN, CDR2 SYDVKM. The CDR3 totals 12 residues. The variable domain in full, with the rest retrieved from reference TRBV28 and TRBJ2-5, is DVKVTQSSRYLVKRTGEKVFLECVQDMDHENMFWYRQDPGLGLRLIYFSYDVKMKEKGDIPEGYSVSREKKERFSLILESASTNQTSMYLCASTPDQETQYFGPGTRLLVL.

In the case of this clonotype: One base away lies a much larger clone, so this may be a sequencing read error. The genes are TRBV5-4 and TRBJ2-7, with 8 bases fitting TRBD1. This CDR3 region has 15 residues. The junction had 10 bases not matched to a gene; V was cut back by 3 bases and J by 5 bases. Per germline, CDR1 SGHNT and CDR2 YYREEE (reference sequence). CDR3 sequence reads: CASSYSMTGANEQYF. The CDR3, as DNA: TGTGCCAGCAGCTACTCTATGACAGGGGCTAACGAGCAGTACTTC.

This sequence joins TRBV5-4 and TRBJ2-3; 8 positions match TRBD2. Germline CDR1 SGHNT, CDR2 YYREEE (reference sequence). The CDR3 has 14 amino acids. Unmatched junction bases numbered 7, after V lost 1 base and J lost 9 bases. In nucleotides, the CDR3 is TGTGCCAGCAGCTTGCGGGAGGGCCTTCGGACGCAGTATTTT. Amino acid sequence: CASSLREGLRTQYF.

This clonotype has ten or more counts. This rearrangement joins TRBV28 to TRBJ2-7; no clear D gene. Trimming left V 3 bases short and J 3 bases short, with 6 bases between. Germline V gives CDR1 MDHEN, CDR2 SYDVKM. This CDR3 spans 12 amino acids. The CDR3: CASSFSFYEQYF. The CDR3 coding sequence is TGTGCCAGCAGTTTCTCCTTCTACGAGCAGTACTTC.

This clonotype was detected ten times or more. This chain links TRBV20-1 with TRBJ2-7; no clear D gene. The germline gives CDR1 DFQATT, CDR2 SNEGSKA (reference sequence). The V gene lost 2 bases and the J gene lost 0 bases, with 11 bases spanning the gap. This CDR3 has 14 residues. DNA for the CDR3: TGCAGTGCTAGAAGCCCCCGCGACTCCTACGAGCAGTACTTC. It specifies CSARSPRDSYEQYF.

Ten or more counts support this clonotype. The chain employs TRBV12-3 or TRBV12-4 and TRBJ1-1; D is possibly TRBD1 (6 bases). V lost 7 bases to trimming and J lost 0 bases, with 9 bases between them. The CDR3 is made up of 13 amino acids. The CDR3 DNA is TGTGCCAGCAACAACAGGGTGAACACTGAAGCTTTCTTT. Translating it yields CASNNRVNTEAFF.

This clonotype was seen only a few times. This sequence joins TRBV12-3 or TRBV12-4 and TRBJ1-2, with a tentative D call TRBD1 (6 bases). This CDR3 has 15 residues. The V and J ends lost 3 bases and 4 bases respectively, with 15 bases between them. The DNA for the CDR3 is TGTGCCAGCAGTTTTACCTCCGGGGGCCTCTATGGCTACACCTTC. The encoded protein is CASSFTSGGLYGYTF.

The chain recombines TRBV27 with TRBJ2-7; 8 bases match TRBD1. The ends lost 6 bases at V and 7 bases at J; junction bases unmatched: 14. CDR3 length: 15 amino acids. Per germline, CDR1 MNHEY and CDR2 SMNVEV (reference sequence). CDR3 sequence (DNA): TGTGCCAGCAGACCCACAGGGGGGCTAAGTCGAGAGCAGTACTTC. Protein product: CASRPTGGLSREQYF.

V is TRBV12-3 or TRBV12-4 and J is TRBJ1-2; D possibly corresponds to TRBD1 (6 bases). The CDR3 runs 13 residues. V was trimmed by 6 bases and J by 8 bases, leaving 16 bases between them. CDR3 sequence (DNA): TGTGCCAGCAGCTTAACCGGGGGCTGGGGCTACACCTTC. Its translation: CASSLTGGWGYTF.

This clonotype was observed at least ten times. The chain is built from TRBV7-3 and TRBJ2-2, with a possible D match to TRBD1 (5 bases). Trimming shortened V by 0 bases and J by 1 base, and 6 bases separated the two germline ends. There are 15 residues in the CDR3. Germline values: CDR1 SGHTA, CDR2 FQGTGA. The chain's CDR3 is CASSLTGQNTGELFF. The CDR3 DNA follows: TGTGCCAGCAGCTTAACCGGACAGAACACCGGGGAGCTGTTTTTT.

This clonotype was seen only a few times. The CDR3 DNA is TGTGCCAGCGACGGGAGGGGCAGGGACAATGAGCAGTTCTTC. This codes for CASDGRGRDNEQFF. The chain carries TRBV12-3 or TRBV12-4 and TRBJ2-1; TRBD2 matches at 8 bases. This CDR3 contains 14 residues. The ends lost 8 bases at V and 5 bases at J; junction bases unmatched: 8.